This record concerns one T cell receptor (beta chain) sequence. This entry belongs to a study of T cell changes during pregnancy in multiple sclerosis. Generated by immunoSEQ multiplex PCR, the TCRdb table keeps only in-frame clones and is missing some. The profile shows approximately 74,000 clones, roughly nine tenths of them singletons. The CDR3 covers 14 residues. From germline, CDR1 is SGHRS and CDR2 YFSETQ. Deletions cut 1 base from V and 5 bases from J, with 12 bases between. The receptor was isolated from a female donor with multiple sclerosis, enrolled in a pregnancy study. Sequencing used peripheral blood, obtained before pregnancy. This sequence joins TRBV5-1 and TRBJ1-1; D is uncertain. The CDR3 loop reads CASSLMTGGTEAFF. Here the CDR3 DNA reads TGCGCCAGCAGCTTGATGACGGGTGGAACTGAAGCTTTCTTT.